The entry that follows covers one TCR beta chain sequence. This clone was observed a handful of times. Its antigen is currently not known. Base qualities are not at hand, and no much larger clone is one base apart. This sample is part of a study of OX40 agonist ivuxolimab in advanced cancers. A note on the overall study: Ivuxolimab was a fully human IgG2 agonistic monoclonal antibody targeting the costimulatory receptor OX40 (CD134). Of the roughly 54 dose-escalation patients, hepatocellular carcinoma was present in approximately 20, melanoma in around 15, renal cell carcinoma in 9 and head and neck cancer in 9. The purpose of peripheral TCRbeta sequencing was to test whether ivuxolimab changed TCR sequence diversity and led to clonal T-cell expansion. In the dose-escalation cohort, roughly four fifths of patients were male, and the mean age was roughly 60 years, with a range of roughly 20 to 79. Intravenous ivuxolimab was administered to patients every 2 weeks at six dose levels: 0.01, 0.1, 0.3, 1.5, 3 and 10 mg/kg. Patients were allowed to have had prior anti-PD-1, anti-PD-L1 or anti-CTLA-4 therapy, and roughly 40% of the dose-escalation patients had been treated with checkpoint inhibitors. Partial responses occurred in three dose-escalation patients: two with cutaneous melanoma and one with hepatocellular carcinoma. The monotherapy dose-escalation portion (N ≈ 50 patients) of the phase I ivuxolimab trial is reported in the paper.

The trial excluded patients who had a history of autoimmune disease or were on systemic immunosuppression. Peripheral blood for TCR sequencing was drawn from every dose cohort at baseline, at cycle 4 day 1 and at cycle 7 day 1. Samples were obtained from an open-label, multicenter, first-in-human phase I dose-escalation trial of ivuxolimab. Adults with locally advanced or metastatic melanoma, renal cell carcinoma, hepatocellular carcinoma or head and neck squamous cell carcinoma were enrolled in the trial. CD4+ and CD8+ T cells were sorted separately from peripheral blood before TCR sequencing. For sequencing of the TCRbeta CDR3 region, genomic DNA was extracted from the sorted cells. The immunoSEQ Assay was used to sequence the TCRbeta CDR3 regions. Not all clones reach the TCRdb copy of this immuneACCESS table, which keeps in-frame sequences only. Checked studies attribute under half of the gap to unresolved V genes and leave the rest unexplained. The table for this sample lists just under 65,000 clones; around 81% of them were counted only once. More than 0.8% of the sample rests with the top ten.

Study-wide findings and limitations: Low levels of normalized T-cell clonal expansion were also seen in some patients who did not respond. At doses from 0.1 to 3.0 mg/kg, clonal expansion was seen in both CD4+ and CD8+ blood T cells between baseline and week 6. The antigen specificity of the clonally expanded peripheral T cells was not determined. In the 0.1-3.0 mg/kg groups, partial responders were among the patients with the lowest normalized peripheral clonal expansion, particularly in CD8+ T cells. On average, CD8+ T cells showed more expanded clones than CD4+ T cells after ivuxolimab.

The origin of this receptor is an adult with an advanced solid tumor such as melanoma, head and neck, liver or kidney cancer. The material was CD4+ or CD8+ T cells sorted from blood, obtained in a trial of the OX40 agonist ivuxolimab.

The nucleotide sequence is given as TGTGCCAGCAGCTCTAAGGGTCCGGAGACCCAGTACTTC. Its product reads: CASSSKGPETQYF. The sequence joins TRBV7-9 to TRBJ2-5; the D gene cannot be named for sure. The CDR3, from cysteine to phenylalanine, totals 13 residues. Only CDR3 DNA remains: 39 bases, in frame from the first base. According to the germline V gene (reference sequence), CDR1 reads SEHNR and CDR2 reads FQNEAQ. A distance of 11 bases separates the germline ends of V and J, which lose 4 bases and 5 bases respectively.